A selection of T cell receptor beta chains follows, all from one sample in a study of blood T cell repertoires in COVID-19. Clones were sequenced by immunoSEQ multiplex PCR, and TCRdb holds only the in-frame ones, with some missing. The table records approximately 220,000 clones, 88% of them present only once. The sequencing sample was made of peripheral blood. The source is a middle-aged man with acute or convalescent COVID-19. The CDR3 runs from the conserved cysteine through the conserved F or W. Each record gives: CDR3 DNA, CDR3 protein, J gene, V gene, D gene, clone size. D genes are given only for firm matches. The listing skips clone size in some rows; elsewhere it reads once, few, many or a size class.

TGTGCCAGCAGCGAAAGAGCTAGCGTAGGAGTCCTGACTTTC CASSERASVGVLTF TRBJ2-6 TRBV3-1/TRBV3-2 - -
TGTGCCAGCAGTCCCGTCCAGGGCCACGAGCAGTACTTC CASSPVQGHEQYF TRBJ2-7 TRBV7-9 - once
TGCGCCAGCAGCTTGGGGTGGGGACAGGGGGGTAAGAACACTGAAGCTTTCTTT CASSLGWGQGGKNTEAFF TRBJ1-1 TRBV5-1 TRBD1 -
TGTGCCAGTAGCAAAGAAAGGACAGGCAATCAGCCCCAGCATTTT CASSKERTGNQPQHF TRBJ1-5 TRBV19 - -
TGTGCCAGCAGCTCCACCGGGACAGGGGTTGACACCATATATTTT CASSSTGTGVDTIYF TRBJ1-3 TRBV7-3 TRBD1 -
TGTGCCAGCAGCTCCCAGGGGAGCTATGGCTACACCTTC CASSSQGSYGYTF TRBJ1-2 TRBV11-3 - -
TGTGCTAGCAGCGAATTCTCAGGGCCCTACAATGAGCAGTTCTTC CASSEFSGPYNEQFF TRBJ2-1 TRBV7-7 - -
TGTGCCAGCAGCCAAGCCCAACAGGGGGCCTACGAGCAGTACTTC CASSQAQQGAYEQYF TRBJ2-7 TRBV4-2 TRBD1 -
TGTGCCAGCAGCTTGGTCTCTGGCTTGACGGGAGGTTGGAACACCGGGGAGCTGTTTTTT CASSLVSGLTGGWNTGELFF TRBJ2-2 TRBV5-8 TRBD2 -
TGTGCCAGCAGCCAAGGGCGGGCGGGGGAGAAGTACTTC CASSQGRAGEKYF TRBJ2-7 TRBV3-1/TRBV3-2 TRBD2 -
TGTGCCAGCAGCTTGGGGGCAGGGATAAACACTGAAGCTTTCTTT CASSLGAGINTEAFF TRBJ1-1 TRBV7-9 - many